This T cell receptor beta chain was found in a study of lymphopenia after photon versus proton radiotherapy. Points from the study as a whole: Proton therapy kept repertoires fairly stable, unlike photons, which gained effector/memory cells.

Looked up from germline, CDR1 is SQVTM and CDR2 is ANQGSEA. V was pared by 4 bases and J by 6 bases, with 14 bases between. The CDR3 is 13 residues long. Remarks on this clone: The target antigen is unknown.

Clones were sequenced by immunoSEQ multiplex PCR, and TCRdb holds only the in-frame ones, with some missing. This sample carries 23,000 or so clones, roughly 90% of them seen once, and the ten largest clones take roughly 19%. The chain uses TRBV29-1 and TRBJ2-3; D not certain. Here the sequenced sample was peripheral blood, taken from a patient treated with photon-based radiotherapy. The TCR comes from a man aged 45 to 65 with gastric cancer. CDR3 in DNA: TGCAGCGTTGGTCCCTCCTCGGGTGATACGCAGTATTTT. Amino acid sequence: CSVGPSSGDTQYF.